This T cell receptor beta chain was recorded in a study of blood T cell repertoires in COVID-19. The repertoire was sequenced with immunoSEQ multiplex PCR; TCRdb's copy has only in-frame clones and lacks some. Found here are 200,000 to 250,000 clones, roughly 83% of them singletons; the top ten hold around 1.9%. This clone was recorded only once. Trimming left V 4 bases short and J 6 bases short, with 16 bases between. CDR1 SGHVS and CDR2 FNYEAQ come from the germline V gene. The CDR3 is made up of 14 amino acids. The receptor was derived from a woman aged 50 to 60 who had recovered from COVID-19. The V and J genes are TRBV7-6 and TRBJ2-7, with a tentative D call TRBD1 (6 bases). Material for sequencing was PBMCs or T cells enriched from blood (not recorded which). CDR3 amino acids: CASSSTMGASEQYF. DNA for the CDR3: TGTGCCAGCAGCTCCACTATGGGGGCTAGCGAGCAGTACTTC.